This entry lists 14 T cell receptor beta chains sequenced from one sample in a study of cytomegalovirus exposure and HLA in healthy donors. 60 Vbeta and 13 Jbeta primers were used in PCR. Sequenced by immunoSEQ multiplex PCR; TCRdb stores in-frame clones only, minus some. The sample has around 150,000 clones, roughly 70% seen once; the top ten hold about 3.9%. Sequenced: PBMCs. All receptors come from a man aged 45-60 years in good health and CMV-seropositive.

The CDR3 region is CASSNTGGNEKLFF. The CDR3 DNA reads as TGTGCCAGCAGCAATACAGGGGGCAATGAAAAACTGTTTTTT. V usage is TRBV7-6 and J usage is TRBJ1-4; 9 nucleotides line up with TRBD1. There are 14 residues in the CDR3. V lost 5 bases, J lost 5 bases, and 3 bases stayed unmatched. CDR1 and CDR2 from the germline V gene are SGHVS and FNYEAQ. Drawing the rest from reference TRBV7-6 and TRBJ1-4, the complete variable domain is GAGVSQSPRYKVTKRGQDVALRCDPISGHVSLYWYRQALGQGPEFLTYFNYEAQQDKSGLPNDRFSAERPEGSISTLTIQRTEQRDSAMYRCASSNTGGNEKLFFGSGTQLSVL.

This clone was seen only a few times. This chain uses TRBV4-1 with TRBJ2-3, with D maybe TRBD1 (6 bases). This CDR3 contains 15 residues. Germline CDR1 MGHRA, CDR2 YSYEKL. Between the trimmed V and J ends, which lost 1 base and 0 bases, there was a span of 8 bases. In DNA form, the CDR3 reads TGCGCCAGCAGCCAAGGGACAGTTAGCACAGATACGCAGTATTTT. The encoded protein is CASSQGTVSTDTQYF.

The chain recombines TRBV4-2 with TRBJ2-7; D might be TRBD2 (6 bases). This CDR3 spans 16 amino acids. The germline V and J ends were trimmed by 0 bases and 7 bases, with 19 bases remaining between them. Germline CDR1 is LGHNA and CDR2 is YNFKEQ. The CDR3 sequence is CASSQEGTWSLGEQYF. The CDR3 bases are TGTGCCAGCAGCCAAGAAGGGACTTGGTCTCTAGGTGAGCAGTACTTC.

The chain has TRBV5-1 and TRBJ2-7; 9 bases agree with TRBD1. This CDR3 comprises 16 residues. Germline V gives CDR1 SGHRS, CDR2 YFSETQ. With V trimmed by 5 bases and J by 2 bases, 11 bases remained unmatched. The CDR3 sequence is CASRAVGGQGAYEQYF. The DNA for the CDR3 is TGCGCCAGCAGAGCGGTTGGGGGACAGGGCGCCTACGAGCAGTACTTC.

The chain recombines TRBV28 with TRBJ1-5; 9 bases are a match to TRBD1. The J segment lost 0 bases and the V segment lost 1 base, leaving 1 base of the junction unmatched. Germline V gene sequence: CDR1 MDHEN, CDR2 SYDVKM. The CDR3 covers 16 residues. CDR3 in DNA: TGTGCCAGCAGTTTATACAGGGGGCATAGCAATCAGCCCCAGCATTTT. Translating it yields CASSLYRGHSNQPQHF.

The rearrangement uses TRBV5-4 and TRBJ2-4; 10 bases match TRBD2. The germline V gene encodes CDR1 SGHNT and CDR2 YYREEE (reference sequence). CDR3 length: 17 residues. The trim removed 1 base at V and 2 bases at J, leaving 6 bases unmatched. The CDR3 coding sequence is TGTGCCAGCAGCTTGAGCGGGGGGGCCGTGACCAAAAACATTCAGTACTTC. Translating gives CASSLSGGAVTKNIQYF.

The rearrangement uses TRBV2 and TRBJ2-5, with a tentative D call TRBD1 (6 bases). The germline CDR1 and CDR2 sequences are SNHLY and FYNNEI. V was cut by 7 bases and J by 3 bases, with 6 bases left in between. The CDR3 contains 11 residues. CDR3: CASKGEETQYF. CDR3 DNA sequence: TGTGCCAGCAAGGGGGAAGAGACCCAGTACTTC.

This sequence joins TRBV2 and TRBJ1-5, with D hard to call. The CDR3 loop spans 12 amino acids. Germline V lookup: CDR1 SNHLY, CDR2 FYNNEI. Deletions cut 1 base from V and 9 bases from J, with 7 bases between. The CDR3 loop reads CASSEGQWPQHF. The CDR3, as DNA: TGTGCCAGCAGTGAAGGTCAGTGGCCCCAGCATTTT.

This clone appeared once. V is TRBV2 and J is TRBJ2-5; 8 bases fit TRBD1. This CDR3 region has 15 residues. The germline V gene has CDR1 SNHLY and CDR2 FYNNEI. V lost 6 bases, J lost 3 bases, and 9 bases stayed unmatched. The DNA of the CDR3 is TGTGCCAGCAGCTTCAGGGGGCGCGGGAAAGAGACCCAGTACTTC. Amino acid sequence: CASSFRGRGKETQYF.

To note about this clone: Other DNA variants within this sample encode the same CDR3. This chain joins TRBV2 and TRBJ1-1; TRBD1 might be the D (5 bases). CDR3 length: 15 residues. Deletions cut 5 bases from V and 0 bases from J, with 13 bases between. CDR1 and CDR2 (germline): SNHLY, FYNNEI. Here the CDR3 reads CASSPIDSLNTEAFF. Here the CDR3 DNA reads TGTGCCAGCAGTCCGATAGACAGCTTGAACACTGAAGCTTTCTTT.

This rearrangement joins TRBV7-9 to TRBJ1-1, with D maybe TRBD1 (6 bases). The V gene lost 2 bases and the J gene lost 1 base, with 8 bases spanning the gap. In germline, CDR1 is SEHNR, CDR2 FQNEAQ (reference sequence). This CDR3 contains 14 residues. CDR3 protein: CASSLYRENTEAFF. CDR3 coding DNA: TGTGCCAGCAGCTTATACAGGGAGAACACTGAAGCTTTCTTT.

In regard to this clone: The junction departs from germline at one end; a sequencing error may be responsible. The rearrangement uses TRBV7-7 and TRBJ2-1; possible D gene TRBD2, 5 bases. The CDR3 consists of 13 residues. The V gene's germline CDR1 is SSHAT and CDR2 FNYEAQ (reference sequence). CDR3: CASSFREEDEQFF. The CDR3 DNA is TGTGCTAGCAGCTTTCGTGAGGAGGATGAGCAGTTCTTC. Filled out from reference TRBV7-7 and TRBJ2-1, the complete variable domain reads GAGVSQSPRYKVTKRGQDVTLRCDPISSHATLYWYQQALGQGPEFLTYFNYEAQPDKSGLPSDRFSAERPEGSISTLTIQRTEQRDSAMYRCASSFREEDEQFFGPGTRLTVL.

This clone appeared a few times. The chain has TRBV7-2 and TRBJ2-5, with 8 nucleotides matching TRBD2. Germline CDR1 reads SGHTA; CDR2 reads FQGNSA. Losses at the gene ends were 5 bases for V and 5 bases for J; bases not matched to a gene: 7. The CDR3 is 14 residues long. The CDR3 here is CASSRSGSGETQYF. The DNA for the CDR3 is TGTGCCAGCAGCCGGAGCGGGAGTGGGGAGACCCAGTACTTC. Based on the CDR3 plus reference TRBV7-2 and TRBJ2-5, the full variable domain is GAGVSQSPSNKVTEKGKDVELRCDPISGHTALYWYRQSLGQGLEFLIYFQGNSAPDKSGLPSDRFSAERTGGSVSTLTIQRTQQEDSAVYLCASSRSGSGETQYFGPGTRLLVL.

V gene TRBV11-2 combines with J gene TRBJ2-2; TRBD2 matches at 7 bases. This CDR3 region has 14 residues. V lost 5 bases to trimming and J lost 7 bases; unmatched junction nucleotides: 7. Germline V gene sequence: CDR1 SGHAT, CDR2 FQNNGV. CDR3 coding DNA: TGTGCCAGCAGCACCCGACCGGGGGGCGGGGAGCTGTTTTTT. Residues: CASSTRPGGGELFF.